One and the same sample provided the 21 T cell receptor beta chains below, sequenced in a study of shared clonotypes between healthy human individuals. Assay: immunoSEQ multiplex PCR; the TCRdb copy retains only in-frame clones and omits some. The sample lists hundreds of thousands of clones, roughly 98% occurring once. CD45RO-negative cells were positively selected for CCR7, leaving out terminally differentiated effector memory CD45RA+ cells. The sequencing sample was made of naive CD8+ T cells sorted from blood. These receptors originate from a man younger than 45 in good health.

The rearrangement links TRBV6-1 to TRBJ2-7, with TRBD1 matching 9 bases. The V segment lost 4 bases and the J segment 2 bases; nucleotides outside the gene matches: 3. The germline V gene encodes CDR1 MNHNS and CDR2 SASEGT. The CDR3 spans 14 residues. DNA of the CDR3: TGTGCCAGCAGTGGGACAGGGGATGCCTACGAGCAGTACTTC. Translation gives CASSGTGDAYEQYF.

The chain is built from TRBV5-4 and TRBJ1-3, with D unresolved. The CDR3 has 14 amino acids. Germline CDR1 is SGHNT and CDR2 is YYREEE (reference sequence). Trimming stripped 4 bases from V and 8 bases from J, with 16 bases between. In DNA, the CDR3 is TGTGCCAGCAGCCCCGCCGGGGATTTGGACACCATATATTTT. This encodes CASSPAGDLDTIYF. The whole variable domain, filled in from reference TRBV5-4 and TRBJ1-3, reads ETGVTQSPTHLIKTRGQQVTLRCSSQSGHNTVSWYQQALGQGPQFIFQYYREEENGRGNFPPRFSGLQFPNYSSELNVNALELDDSALYLCASSPAGDLDTIYFGEGSWLTVV.

This clone has a single count. The chain employs TRBV4-3 and TRBJ2-2; D ambiguous. Trimming left V 4 bases short and J 4 bases short, with 10 bases between. CDR3 length: 14 amino acids. The germline CDR1 and CDR2 sequences are LGHNA and YSLEER. The CDR3 loop is CASSRLEFTGELFF. CDR3 sequence (DNA): TGCGCCAGCAGCCGGTTGGAGTTCACCGGGGAGCTGTTTTTT.

Points on this clone: One end of the junction is discordant with germline, which a read error may explain. The chain is built from TRBV5-1 and TRBJ2-7, with D possibly called TRBD1 or TRBD2 (5 bases each). Germline V gene sequence: CDR1 SGHRS, CDR2 YFSETQ. This CDR3 spans 11 amino acids. The CDR3 nucleotides read TGTTGGGGACCGCACCCCTACGAGCAGTACTTC. This codes for CWGPHPYEQYF.

The rearrangement uses TRBV6-5 and TRBJ1-4; D unclear. Trimming pared 8 bases from V and 8 bases from J, leaving 9 bases between. CDR1 MNHEY and CDR2 SVGAGI come from the germline V gene. This CDR3 has 11 residues. CDR3 sequence: CASSFGEKLFF. CDR3 nucleotide sequence: TGTGCCAGCTCCTTCGGGGAAAAACTGTTTTTT.

Comment on this clone: The sample has other DNA sequences that encode this CDR3 too. V and J are TRBV27 and TRBJ1-2; D is undetermined. This CDR3 contains 11 residues. Trimming took off 5 bases at V and 5 bases at J, with 6 bases between the two ends. Germline V CDR1 and CDR2: MNHEY, SMNVEV (reference sequence). The CDR3 sequence: CASSPGYGYTF. The CDR3 DNA is TGTGCCAGCAGTCCAGGATATGGCTACACCTTC.

This sequence joins TRBV7-9 and TRBJ1-1; TRBD1 might be the D (5 bases). Trimming stripped 5 bases from V and 0 bases from J, with 19 bases between. This CDR3 comprises 17 residues. Germline CDR1 and CDR2: SEHNR and FQNEAQ (reference sequence). The CDR3 region has the DNA TGTGCCAGCAGCCAACTCGACAGTGGGCTTATGAACACTGAAGCTTTCTTT. It encodes CASSQLDSGLMNTEAFF.

The rearrangement links TRBV11-3 to TRBJ2-5, with 8 nucleotides matching TRBD1. Trimming at V came to 4 bases and at J to 2 bases, leaving 3 bases not matched to a gene. The CDR3 has 14 amino acids. CDR1 and CDR2 from the germline V gene are SGHNT and YENEEA. The CDR3 loop reads CASSSGQGQETQYF. CDR3 nucleotide sequence: TGTGCCAGCAGCTCCGGACAGGGACAAGAGACCCAGTACTTC.

This chain links TRBV29-1 with TRBJ2-1; 7 nucleotides match TRBD1. Losses at the gene ends were 0 bases for V and 0 bases for J; bases not matched to a gene: 11. Per the germline V gene, CDR1 is SQVTM and CDR2 is ANQGSEA. This CDR3 is built from 18 residues. The CDR3 sequence is CSVEEAQGQRSSYNEQFF. In DNA form, the CDR3 reads TGCAGCGTTGAAGAGGCCCAGGGACAGAGAAGCTCCTACAATGAGCAGTTCTTC.

This clone was detected only once. The V and J genes are TRBV5-1 and TRBJ2-5; no firm D call. Germline CDR1 and CDR2: SGHRS and YFSETQ. This CDR3 contains 14 residues. Trimming left V 0 bases short and J 1 base short, with 7 bases between. The CDR3 sequence is CASSLESLQETQYF. CDR3 nucleotides: TGCGCCAGCAGCTTGGAAAGCCTCCAAGAGACCCAGTACTTC.

The V and J genes are TRBV11-2 and TRBJ2-3; 8 bases are a match to TRBD2. After removal of 2 bases from V and 2 bases from J, the junction contained 3 bases not matched to a gene. The CDR3 is 15 residues long. Germline CDR1 SGHAT, CDR2 FQNNGV. The chain's CDR3 is CASSLIAGITDTQYF. In DNA form, the CDR3 reads TGTGCCAGCAGCTTAATAGCGGGGATCACAGATACGCAGTATTTT.

The chain couples TRBV7-2 to TRBJ2-3; maybe TRBD2 (6 bases). Between the trimmed V and J ends, which lost 4 bases and 2 bases, there was a span of 10 bases. In germline, CDR1 is SGHTA, CDR2 FQGNSA. This CDR3 region has 14 residues. The CDR3 reads CASSWEEYTDTQYF. The CDR3 DNA reads as TGTGCCAGCAGCTGGGAGGAGTACACAGATACGCAGTATTTT.

In the case of this clone: Other DNA sequences in this sample translate to the same CDR3. The chain joins TRBV27 to TRBJ2-3; TRBD1 might be the D (6 bases). Germline CDR1 MNHEY, CDR2 SMNVEV (reference sequence). Trimming removed 6 bases at V and 0 bases at J, with 10 bases between. The CDR3 sequence is 14 residues long. In DNA, the CDR3 is TGTGCCAGCAGCCGCAGGGGAAGCACAGATACGCAGTATTTT. It encodes CASSRRGSTDTQYF.

The rearrangement links TRBV18 to TRBJ1-1; 7 bases line up with TRBD1. Germline CDR1 and CDR2: KGHSH and LQKENI. The trim removed 1 base at V and 0 bases at J, leaving 2 bases unmatched. The CDR3 spans 15 residues. CDR3 loop: CASSPRDRMNTEAFF. The CDR3 coding sequence is TGTGCCAGCTCACCACGGGACAGAATGAACACTGAAGCTTTCTTT.

The CDR3 coding sequence is TGTGCCGACGAGGGACTACCCGGGGAGCTGTTTTTT. Translated: CADEGLPGELFF. This chain uses TRBV7-2 with TRBJ2-2; 7 bases align to TRBD2. CDR3 length: 12 amino acids. Germline trimming cut 11 bases from V and 6 bases from J; bases unmatched to any gene: 6. In germline, CDR1 is SGHTA, CDR2 FQGNSA.

The V and J genes are TRBV4-1 and TRBJ2-7, with D possibly being TRBD2 (5 bases). CDR1 is MGHRA and CDR2 is YSYEKL in the germline V gene. The CDR3 covers 14 residues. Trimming removed 5 bases at V and 1 base at J, with 12 bases between. The DNA of the CDR3 is TGCGCCAGCAGCGTGACCGGAGGATCCTACGAGCAGTACTTC. Amino acids: CASSVTGGSYEQYF.

The V and J genes are TRBV9 and TRBJ2-1; 7 bases map to TRBD1. Germline CDR1 SGDLS, CDR2 YYNGEE. This CDR3 is built from 14 residues. V lost 4 bases to trimming and J lost 4 bases; unmatched junction nucleotides: 5. CDR3 DNA: TGTGCCAGCAGCCAGGGGGAGACATACAATGAGCAGTTCTTC. This codes for CASSQGETYNEQFF.

The rearrangement joins TRBV29-1 to TRBJ2-7; weak D call: TRBD1 (5 bases). Trimming took 0 bases from V and 3 from J, leaving 12 bases between them. The CDR3 is made up of 14 amino acids. Germline V gene sequence: CDR1 SQVTM, CDR2 ANQGSEA. CDR3 bases: TGCAGCGTTGAAGATCGAAGTCAGGGCTACGAGCAGTACTTC. It is translated as CSVEDRSQGYEQYF.

The chain is built from TRBV7-8 and TRBJ2-1, with TRBD2 as a possible D gene (5 bases). Per germline, CDR1 SGHVS and CDR2 FQNEAQ. Trimming pared 5 bases from V and 0 bases from J, leaving 8 bases between. The CDR3 length is 14 residues. CDR3 coding DNA: TGTGCCAGCAGCCTCACTAGCTCCTACAATGAGCAGTTCTTC. It yields the protein CASSLTSSYNEQFF.

The chain links TRBV5-5 to TRBJ2-5; 11 bases match TRBD2. Unmatched junction bases numbered 16, after V lost 5 bases and J lost 7 bases. The CDR3 sequence is 17 residues long. Germline V gene lookup returns CDR1 SGHKS and CDR2 YYEKEE (reference sequence). The CDR3 DNA follows: TGTGCCAGCAGACCCCCAAGTGCACTAGCGGGAGTAGGGACCCAGTACTTC. Translated, it gives CASRPPSALAGVGTQYF.

This chain connects TRBV27 to TRBJ2-7, with a tentative D call TRBD1 (6 bases). V dropped 0 bases and J dropped 7 bases, with 19 bases sitting between them. The CDR3 length is 16 residues. Germline lookup yields CDR1 MNHEY and CDR2 SMNVEV (reference sequence). This CDR3 reads CASSLSVTGPRSEQYF. The CDR3 region has the DNA TGTGCCAGCAGTTTATCGGTCACAGGGCCAAGATCGGAGCAGTACTTC.